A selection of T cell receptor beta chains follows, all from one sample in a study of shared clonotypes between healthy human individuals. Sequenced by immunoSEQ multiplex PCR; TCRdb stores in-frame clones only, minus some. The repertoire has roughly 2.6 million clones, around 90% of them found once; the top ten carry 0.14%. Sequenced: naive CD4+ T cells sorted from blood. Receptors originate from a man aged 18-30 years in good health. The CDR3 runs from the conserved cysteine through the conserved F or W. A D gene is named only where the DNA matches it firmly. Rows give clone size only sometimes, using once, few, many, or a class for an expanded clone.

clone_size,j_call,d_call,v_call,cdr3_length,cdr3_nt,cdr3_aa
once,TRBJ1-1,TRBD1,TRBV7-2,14,TGTGCCAGCAGCAGGGACAGGGGTAACACTGAAGCTTTCTTT,CASSRDRGNTEAFF
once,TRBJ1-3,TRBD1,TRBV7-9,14,TGTGCCAGCAGCTTTCGGACAGGGAAGAACACCATATATTTT,CASSFRTGKNTIYF
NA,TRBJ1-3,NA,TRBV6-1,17,TGTGCCATCAGTGAGTCGGCGGTGATCCCTGCTGGAAACACCATATATTTT,CAISESAVIPAGNTIYF
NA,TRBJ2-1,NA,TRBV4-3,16,TGCGCCAGCAGCCAAGGCTTGCCGAACTCCTACAATGAGCAGTTCTTC,CASSQGLPNSYNEQFF
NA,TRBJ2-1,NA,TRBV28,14,TGTGCCAGCAGGAGGGGGAATTCCTACAATGAGCAGTTCTTC,CASRRGNSYNEQFF
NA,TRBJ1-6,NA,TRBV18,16,TGTGCCAGCTCACCAGTCGGGCAGGGCGGGAATTCACCCCTCCACTTT,CASSPVGQGGNSPLHF
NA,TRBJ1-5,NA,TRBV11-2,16,TGTGCCAGCAGCTTGGGGACGGGGGGGTTGGATCAGCCCCAGCATTTT,CASSLGTGGLDQPQHF
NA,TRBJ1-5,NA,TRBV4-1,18,TGCGCCAGCAGCCAGGGTTCGTGGGGGGGCCTTAGCAATCAGCCCCAGCATTTT,CASSQGSWGGLSNQPQHF
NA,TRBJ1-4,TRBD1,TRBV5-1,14,TGCGCCAGCAGCTGGACAGGTTCTAATGAAAAACTGTTTTTT,CASSWTGSNEKLFF
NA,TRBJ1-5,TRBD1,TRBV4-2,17,TGTGCCAGCAGCCAAGATCCCCAGGGGGCCATCAATCAGCCCCAGCATTTT,CASSQDPQGAINQPQHF
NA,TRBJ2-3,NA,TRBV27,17,TGTGCCAGCAGTTCCCCTGGATCAAGCGCCCTCACAGATACGCAGTATTTT,CASSSPGSSALTDTQYF
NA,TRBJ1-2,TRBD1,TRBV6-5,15,TGTGCCAGCAGTTACTCATCGACAGGGAACTATGGCTACACCTTC,CASSYSSTGNYGYTF
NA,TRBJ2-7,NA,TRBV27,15,TGTGCCAGCAGCCCTCTGGAGGGCGGGTCCCACGAGCAGTACTTC,CASSPLEGGSHEQYF
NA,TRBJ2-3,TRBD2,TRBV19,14,TGTGCCAGTAGATTGGCTAGCGGGGGATATACGCAGTATTTT,CASRLASGGYTQYF
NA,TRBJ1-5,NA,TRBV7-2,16,TGTGCCAGCAGCTTAGCGTTTTCTTCAGGAGGTCAGCCCCAGCATTTT,CASSLAFSSGGQPQHF
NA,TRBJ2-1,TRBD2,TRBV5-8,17,TGTGCCAGCAGTCTGCTAGCGGGGGGCCGCTCCTACAATGAGCAGTTCTTC,CASSLLAGGRSYNEQFF
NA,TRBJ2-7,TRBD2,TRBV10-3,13,TGTGCCATCAGTGGGCTAGCGGGATACGAGCAGTACTTC,CAISGLAGYEQYF
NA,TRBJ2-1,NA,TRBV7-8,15,TGTGCCAGCAGCTTAGCTTCCGGGACATTTAATGAGCAGTTCTTC,CASSLASGTFNEQFF
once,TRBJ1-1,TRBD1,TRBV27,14,TGTGCCAGCAGTTTTTACCGGGACAGCCTTGAAGCTTTCTTT,CASSFYRDSLEAFF
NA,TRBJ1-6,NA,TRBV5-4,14,TGTGCCAGCACCTCGACCGGGAATAATTCACCCCTCCACTTT,CASTSTGNNSPLHF